Presented here are 27 T cell receptor beta chains from one specimen sequenced in a study of T cell responses to AZD1222 COVID-19 vaccine. Sequenced by immunoSEQ multiplex PCR; TCRdb stores in-frame clones only, minus some. Among approximately 100,000 clones listed, about 90% were seen once. The source was peripheral blood, collected on day 0 of AZD1222 vaccination. The receptors shown here come from an adult in good health.

The genes are TRBV5-1 and TRBJ2-3, with no clear D. There are 11 residues in the CDR3. CDR1 and CDR2 (germline): SGHRS, YFSETQ. V was cut by 5 bases and J by 6 bases, with 7 bases left in between. The CDR3 protein is CASSSSDTQYF. CDR3 nucleotides: TGCGCCAGCAGTTCATCGGATACGCAGTATTTT.

This clone has only one observation. The rearrangement links TRBV19 to TRBJ2-5; D may be TRBD1 or TRBD2 (7 bases each). Per the germline V gene, CDR1 is LNHDA and CDR2 is SQIVND (reference sequence). V was pared by 6 bases and J by 5 bases, with 19 bases between. This CDR3 is built from 15 residues. CDR3: CASSPAGRGGETQYF. As DNA, the CDR3 is TGTGCCAGTAGCCCAGCGGGCAGGGGGGGGGAGACCCAGTACTTC.

Turning to this clone: This sample includes further DNA sequences coding for the same CDR3. This sequence joins TRBV19 and TRBJ1-1; weak D call: TRBD1 (5 bases). The CDR3 runs 14 residues. V lost 1 base and J 1 base, leaving 7 bases between the germline ends. CDR1 is LNHDA and CDR2 is SQIVND in the germline V gene (reference sequence). CDR3 sequence: CASSIGQSNTEAFF. For the CDR3, the DNA is TGTGCCAGTAGTATAGGACAGTCGAACACTGAAGCTTTCTTT.

This clone occurred a few times. The chain uses TRBV10-1 and TRBJ2-1, with 7 bases identical to TRBD2. V lost 4 bases to trimming and J lost 4 bases; unmatched junction nucleotides: 10. This CDR3 has 16 amino acids. Germline CDR1 and CDR2: WNHNN and SYGVQD (reference sequence). CDR3: CASSGHTGLTYNEQFF. The CDR3 DNA sequence: TGCGCCAGCAGTGGGCATACGGGACTAACTTACAATGAGCAGTTCTTC.

The V call is TRBV28, the J call TRBJ2-7; TRBD1 agrees at 7 bases. This CDR3 is built from 13 residues. With V trimmed by 5 bases and J by 7 bases, 8 bases remained unmatched. Germline V lookup: CDR1 MDHEN, CDR2 SYDVKM. The DNA for the CDR3 is TGTGCCAGCAGTCTAAACAACAGGGGTGAGCAGTACTTC. Its translation is CASSLNNRGEQYF.

The chain combines TRBV28 with TRBJ1-1; D not resolved. The V end lost 7 bases, the J end lost 5 bases, and 8 bases lay between the germline ends. Germline V gene data show CDR1 as MDHEN and CDR2 as SYDVKM. This CDR3 has 11 residues. Here the CDR3 reads CASNIPTEAFF. As DNA, the CDR3 is TGTGCCAGCAACATCCCGACTGAAGCTTTCTTT. Full variable domain (remainder filled in from reference TRBV28 and TRBJ1-1): DVKVTQSSRYLVKRTGEKVFLECVQDMDHENMFWYRQDPGLGLRLIYFSYDVKMKEKGDIPEGYSVSREKKERFSLILESASTNQTSMYLCASNIPTEAFFGQGTRLTVV.

V and J are TRBV2 and TRBJ2-1; 11 nucleotides align to TRBD1. CDR1 is SNHLY and CDR2 is FYNNEI in the germline V gene. Germline trimming cut 8 bases from V and 10 bases from J; bases unmatched to any gene: 13. The CDR3 runs 15 residues. CDR3: CASSRTGGLTQEQFF. For the CDR3, the DNA is TGTGCCAGCTCTCGGACAGGGGGCTTGACGCAGGAGCAGTTCTTC.

The chain is built from TRBV18 and TRBJ2-1; 7 nucleotides agree with TRBD2. V dropped 3 bases and J dropped 12; count of bases not matched to a gene: 5. From germline, CDR1 is KGHSH and CDR2 LQKENI. The CDR3 spans 12 residues. The DNA of the CDR3 is TGTGCCAGCTCACCTGGGGGGGTCGTGCAGTTCTTC. This sequence encodes CASSPGGVVQFF.

The chain uses TRBV18 and TRBJ2-5; unclear D gene. This CDR3 comprises 14 residues. Per germline, CDR1 KGHSH and CDR2 LQKENI. The V end lost 0 bases, the J end lost 5 bases, and 10 bases lay between the germline ends. The chain's CDR3 is CASSPPTDGETQYF. The DNA for the CDR3 is TGTGCCAGCTCACCACCGACGGACGGGGAGACCCAGTACTTC. Combining the CDR3 with reference TRBV18 and TRBJ2-5 gives the whole variable domain NAGVMQNPRHLVRRRGQEARLRCSPMKGHSHVYWYRQLPEEGLKFMVYLQKENIIDESGMPKERFSAEFPKEGPSILRIQQVVRGDSAAYFCASSPPTDGETQYFGPGTRLLVL.

This chain joins TRBV5-6 and TRBJ1-3; maybe TRBD1 (5 bases). Germline V gives CDR1 SGHDT, CDR2 YYEEEE. The CDR3 has 16 amino acids. Trimming cost V 1 base and J 0 bases, with 11 bases left between them. CDR3 in DNA: TGTGCCAGCAGCTTGTTTGAGGGGTACTCTGGAAACACCATATATTTT. Amino acid sequence: CASSLFEGYSGNTIYF.

The chain joins TRBV11-1 to TRBJ2-3; either TRBD1 or TRBD2 may fit D (5 bases each). Trimming shortened V by 1 base and J by 2 bases, and 10 bases separated the two germline ends. CDR1 is SGHAT, CDR2 FQDESV, per germline (reference sequence). The CDR3 is 15 residues long. The CDR3 region has the DNA TGTGCCAGCAGCTTAGTAGTGGGGGTCACAGATACGCAGTATTTT. Protein: CASSLVVGVTDTQYF.

CDR3 region: CASSPRDGRTTGELFF. The CDR3 region has the DNA TGTGCCAGCTCACCACGTGACGGGAGGACTACCGGGGAGCTGTTTTTT. The chain couples TRBV18 to TRBJ2-2, with TRBD2 identical over 7 bases. Trimming cost V 1 base and J 5 bases; bases outside gene matches: 7. In germline, CDR1 is KGHSH, CDR2 LQKENI. The CDR3 runs to 16 residues.

This sequence joins TRBV5-1 and TRBJ1-1; 8 bases are a match to TRBD1. Trimming took 3 bases from V and 0 from J; bases not matched to a gene: 7. From germline, CDR1 is SGHRS and CDR2 YFSETQ. This CDR3 is built from 16 residues. The CDR3, as DNA: TGCGCCAGCAGCTCCCGCGACAGGGGAATGAACACTGAAGCTTTCTTT. As protein: CASSSRDRGMNTEAFF.

V usage is TRBV28 and J usage is TRBJ2-5, with no clear D. V was pared by 8 bases and J by 5 bases, with 15 bases between. This CDR3 spans 13 amino acids. Germline V lookup: CDR1 MDHEN, CDR2 SYDVKM. The CDR3 DNA sequence: TGTGCCAGCGCGGTGGTTAATGGGGAGACCCAGTACTTC. This translates into CASAVVNGETQYF.

V usage is TRBV28 and J usage is TRBJ1-3; the D gene is possibly TRBD1 (5 bases). CDR3 length: 15 amino acids. V lost 2 bases, J lost 0 bases, and 8 bases lay in between. Germline V gene lookup returns CDR1 MDHEN and CDR2 SYDVKM. This CDR3 reads CASSLGGGSGNTIYF. CDR3 DNA sequence: TGTGCCAGCAGTTTAGGGGGTGGCTCTGGAAACACCATATATTTT.

V and J are TRBV7-6 and TRBJ1-4; no reliable D call. Trimming took 1 base from V and 0 from J, leaving 6 bases between them. The CDR3 is 15 amino acids. Per the germline V gene, CDR1 is SGHVS and CDR2 is FNYEAQ. CDR3 sequence: CASSLEPATNEKLFF. In DNA, the CDR3 is TGTGCCAGCAGCTTAGAGCCAGCAACTAATGAAAAACTGTTTTTT.

The rearrangement links TRBV27 to TRBJ2-1; TRBD1 agrees at 8 bases. CDR3 length equals 13 residues. The ends lost 10 bases at V and 6 bases at J; junction bases unmatched: 8. CDR1 is MNHEY and CDR2 is SMNVEV in the germline V gene (reference sequence). The CDR3 region has the DNA TGTGCCACCGGGACAGGCAACTCCAATGAGCAGTTCTTC. The encoded protein is CATGTGNSNEQFF.

The V call is TRBV4-2, the J call TRBJ2-1, with TRBD2 identical over 12 bases. Germline values: CDR1 LGHNA, CDR2 YNFKEQ. The CDR3 sequence is 18 residues long. V was clipped by 4 bases and J by 5 bases; unmatched bases: 12. The CDR3: CASSPRLLAGGPHNEQFF. The CDR3 DNA reads TGTGCCAGCAGCCCAAGACTTCTAGCGGGAGGGCCTCACAATGAGCAGTTCTTC.

The chain uses TRBV7-9 and TRBJ2-5, with D uncertain. The V end was cut by 2 bases, the J end by 0 bases, with 13 bases between. Germline V gives CDR1 SEHNR, CDR2 FQNEAQ (reference sequence). The CDR3 runs to 16 residues. This CDR3 is CASSLFGTGYQETQYF. DNA of the CDR3: TGTGCCAGCAGCTTATTTGGAACCGGGTACCAAGAGACCCAGTACTTC.

V gene TRBV10-2 combines with J gene TRBJ2-7; D possibly corresponds to TRBD1 (6 bases). The CDR3 extends over 14 amino acids. Trimming cost V 8 bases and J 3 bases, with 17 bases left between them. The V gene's germline CDR1 is WSHSY and CDR2 SAAADI. CDR3 loop: CASSSAGALYEQYF. The CDR3 nucleotides read TGCGCCAGCTCGTCCGCAGGGGCCCTCTACGAGCAGTACTTC.

The chain carries TRBV6-5 and TRBJ1-2; D not certain. Looked up from germline, CDR1 is MNHEY and CDR2 is SVGAGI. The CDR3 loop spans 11 amino acids. Trimming removed 6 bases at V and 5 bases at J, with 7 bases between. The CDR3 loop is CASRTEYGYTF. CDR3 DNA: TGTGCCAGCAGGACTGAGTATGGCTACACCTTC.

This clone was detected only once. This chain connects TRBV11-2 to TRBJ1-1, with D hard to call. CDR1 and CDR2 from the germline V gene are SGHAT and FQNNGV. The CDR3 is made up of 15 amino acids. V was cut by 7 bases and J by 5 bases, with 20 bases left in between. The CDR3 sequence is CASILLSGPVTEAFF. The CDR3 DNA reads TGTGCCAGCATCCTACTTAGCGGGCCTGTAACTGAAGCTTTCTTT.

The chain recombines TRBV11-2 with TRBJ1-1; no firm D call. Germline CDR1 and CDR2: SGHAT and FQNNGV. The ends were cut back, 2 bases at V and 2 bases at J, with 9 bases in the middle. CDR3 length: 14 residues. CDR3 sequence reads: CASSLRGFNTEAFF. The CDR3, as DNA: TGTGCCAGCAGCTTACGGGGATTCAACACTGAAGCTTTCTTT.

The chain combines TRBV7-6 with TRBJ2-7; 9 bases match TRBD1. Trimming cost V 5 bases and J 3 bases; bases outside gene matches: 11. The CDR3 is 16 amino acids. CDR1 and CDR2 (germline): SGHVS, FNYEAQ. The CDR3 coding sequence is TGTGCCAGCAGCCCCGGACAGGGGTCCCTCTTCTACGAGCAGTACTTC. Translated: CASSPGQGSLFYEQYF.

The chain carries TRBV3-1 (or the pseudogene TRBV3-2) and TRBJ1-6, with 10 bases fitting TRBD1. The CDR3 consists of 16 residues. Trimming cost V 6 bases and J 9 bases; bases outside gene matches: 11. The V gene's germline CDR1 is LGHDT and CDR2 YNNKEL (reference sequence). The CDR3 DNA is TGTGCCAGCAGACCTGAGGCGGGACAGGGGTCTTCACCCCTCCACTTT. Its protein is CASRPEAGQGSSPLHF.

This clone has just one count. The rearrangement links TRBV9 to TRBJ1-1; tentatively, D is TRBD1 (5 bases). The V and J ends lost 3 bases and 1 base respectively, with 7 bases between them. Per germline, CDR1 SGDLS and CDR2 YYNGEE. CDR3 length equals 13 residues. The chain's CDR3 is CASSGQGNTEAFF. The DNA of the CDR3 is TGTGCCAGCAGCGGCCAGGGGAACACTGAAGCTTTCTTT.

The V and J genes are TRBV27 and TRBJ1-1; no definite D call. The germline CDR1 and CDR2 sequences are MNHEY and SMNVEV (reference sequence). Trimming left V 2 bases short and J 8 bases short, with 12 bases between. The CDR3 runs 13 residues. The CDR3 coding sequence is TGTGCCAGCAGTTTACGATCAGGAGAGGAAGCTTTCTTT. It translates to CASSLRSGEEAFF.